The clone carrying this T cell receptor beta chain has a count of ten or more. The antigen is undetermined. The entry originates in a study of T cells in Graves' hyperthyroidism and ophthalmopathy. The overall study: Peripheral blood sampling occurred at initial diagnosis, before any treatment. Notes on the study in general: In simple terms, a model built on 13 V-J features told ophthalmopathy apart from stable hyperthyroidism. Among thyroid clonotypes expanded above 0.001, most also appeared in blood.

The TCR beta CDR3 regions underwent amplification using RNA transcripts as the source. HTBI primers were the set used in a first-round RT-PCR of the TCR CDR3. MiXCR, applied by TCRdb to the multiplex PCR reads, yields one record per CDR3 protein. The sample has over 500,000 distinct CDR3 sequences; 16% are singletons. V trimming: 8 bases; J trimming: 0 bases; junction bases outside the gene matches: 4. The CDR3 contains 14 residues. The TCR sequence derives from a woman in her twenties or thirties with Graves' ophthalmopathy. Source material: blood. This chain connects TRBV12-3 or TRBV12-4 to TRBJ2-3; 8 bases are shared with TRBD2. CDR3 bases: TGTGCCAGCGGTAGCGGGATAAGCACAGATACGCAGTATTTT. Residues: CASGSGISTDTQYF.